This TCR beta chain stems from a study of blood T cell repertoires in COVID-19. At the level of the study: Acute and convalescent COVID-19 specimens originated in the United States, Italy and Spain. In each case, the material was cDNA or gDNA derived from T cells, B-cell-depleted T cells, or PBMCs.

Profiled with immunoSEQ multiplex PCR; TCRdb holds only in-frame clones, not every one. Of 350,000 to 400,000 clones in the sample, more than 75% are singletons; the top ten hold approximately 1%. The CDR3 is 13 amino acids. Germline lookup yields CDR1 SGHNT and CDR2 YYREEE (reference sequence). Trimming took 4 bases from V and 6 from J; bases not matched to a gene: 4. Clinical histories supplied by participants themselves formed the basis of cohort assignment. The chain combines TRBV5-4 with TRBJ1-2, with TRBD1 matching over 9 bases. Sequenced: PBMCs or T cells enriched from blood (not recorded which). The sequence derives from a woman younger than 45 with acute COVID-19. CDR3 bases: TGTGCCAGCAGCACACAGGGGGCGCATGGCTACACCTTC. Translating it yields CASSTQGAHGYTF.